The T cell receptor beta chain described here comes from a study of neurological immune-mediated disorders. From the 5' RACE reads, TCRdb called clonotypes with MiXCR, one entry per CDR3 protein. Of more than 95,000 distinct CDR3 sequences listed, 11% are singletons. As to time point: longitudinal time-point 3. Note on this clonotype: Likely a read error: the CDR3 ends without its conserved phenylalanine or tryptophan.

Per the germline V gene, CDR1 is DFQATT and CDR2 is SNEGSKA (reference sequence). The trim removed 6 bases at V and 7 bases at J, leaving 14 bases unmatched. This CDR3 has 15 residues. Sequenced input: PBMCs. The chain combines TRBV20-1 with TRBJ2-1; 8 positions agree with TRBD2. This clonotype was obtained from a female donor with HTLV-1-associated myelopathy (HAM/TSP). The CDR3 sequence: CSATYTGTRRNEQFL. In DNA form, the CDR3 reads TGCAGTGCGACATACACCGGGACTAGAAGAAATGAGCAGTTCTTA.